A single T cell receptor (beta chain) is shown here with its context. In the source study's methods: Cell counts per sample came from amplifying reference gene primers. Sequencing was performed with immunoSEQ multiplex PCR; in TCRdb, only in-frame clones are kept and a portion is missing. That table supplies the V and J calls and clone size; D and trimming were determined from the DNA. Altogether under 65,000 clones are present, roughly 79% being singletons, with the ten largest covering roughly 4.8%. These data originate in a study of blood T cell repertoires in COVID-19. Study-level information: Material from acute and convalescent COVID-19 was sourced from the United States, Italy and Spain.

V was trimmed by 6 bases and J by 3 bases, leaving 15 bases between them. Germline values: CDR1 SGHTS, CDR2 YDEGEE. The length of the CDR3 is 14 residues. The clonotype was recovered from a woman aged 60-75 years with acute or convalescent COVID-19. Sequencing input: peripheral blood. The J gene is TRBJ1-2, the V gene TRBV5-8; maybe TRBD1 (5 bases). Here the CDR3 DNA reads TGTGCCAGCATTTACCCTGGGGGGGACTATGGCTACACCTTC. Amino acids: CASIYPGGDYGYTF.